The clone carrying this T cell receptor beta chain was picked up many times. The CDR3 loop spans 16 amino acids. The V gene lost 8 bases and the J gene lost 0 bases, with 16 bases spanning the gap. Per germline, CDR1 LNHDA and CDR2 SQIVND (reference sequence). The repertoire was sequenced with immunoSEQ multiplex PCR; TCRdb's copy has only in-frame clones and lacks some. The data contain a few hundred thousand clones, 87% of them seen just once; the ten biggest clones take up 7.8%. This entry belongs to a study of blood T cell repertoires in COVID-19. Study details: T cells, B-cell-depleted T cells, or PBMCs provided the cDNA or gDNA that served as material.

Input material: peripheral blood. The gene calls are TRBV19 and TRBJ1-4; TRBD1 is a possible D gene (5 bases). This sequence was found in a woman aged 45 to 65 who had recovered from COVID-19. The CDR3 DNA reads as TGTGCCAGTGCCGGGGGGACGGGAGCAACTAATGAAAAACTGTTTTTT. Its protein product is CASAGGTGATNEKLFF.